A single sample gave rise to the 15 T cell receptor beta chains below, sequenced in a study of blood T cell repertoires in COVID-19. Sequenced by immunoSEQ multiplex PCR; TCRdb stores in-frame clones only, minus some. The sample carries about 200,000 clones, about 85% recorded once. The sample comprised peripheral blood. These receptors were obtained from a woman older than 75 with acute or convalescent COVID-19.

The CDR3 region is CASTKRGDEQYF. Written as DNA, the CDR3 is TGTGCCAGCACCAAGCGGGGGGACGAGCAGTACTTC. The genes are TRBV2 and TRBJ2-7; 9 nucleotides align to TRBD2. This CDR3 is 12 amino acids long. Per germline, CDR1 SNHLY and CDR2 FYNNEI. V lost 7 bases to trimming and J lost 5 bases; unmatched junction nucleotides: 3.

The chain combines TRBV7-2 with TRBJ2-4; TRBD1 aligns across 9 bases. Per germline, CDR1 SGHTA and CDR2 FQGNSA. CDR3 length: 17 amino acids. CDR3 residues: CAQSGTGFSNPKNIQYF. CDR3 sequence (DNA): TGTGCTCAGTCCGGGACAGGGTTTTCTAACCCCAAAAACATTCAGTACTTC. Full variable domain (rest looked up from reference TRBV7-2 and TRBJ2-4): GAGVSQSPSNKVTEKGKDVELRCDPISGHTALYWYRQSLGQGLEFLIYFQGNSAPDKSGLPSDRFSAERTGGSVSTLTIQRTQQEDSAVYLCAQSGTGFSNPKNIQYFGAGTRLSVL.

The CDR3: CASSLFAADTQYF. CDR3 DNA sequence: TGTGCCAGCAGCTTGTTCGCAGCAGATACGCAGTATTTT. V gene TRBV5-6 combines with J gene TRBJ2-3; D remains ambiguous. V was shortened by 1 base and J by 4 bases, with 7 bases between the two germline ends. Germline V gene lookup returns CDR1 SGHDT and CDR2 YYEEEE. The CDR3 has 13 amino acids.

CDR3 loop: CASSQGGGVQPQHF. The CDR3 DNA follows: TGTGCCAGCAGCCAAGGGGGGGGAGTGCAGCCCCAGCATTTT. The chain combines TRBV14 with TRBJ1-5, with D maybe TRBD1 (5 bases). Trimming took off 1 base at V and 7 bases at J, with 11 bases between the two ends. Germline CDR1 and CDR2: SGHDN and FVKESK. This CDR3 is built from 14 residues.

The chain combines TRBV18 with TRBJ1-3; no definite D call. This CDR3 has 16 amino acids. Trimming took 2 bases from V and 4 from J, leaving 15 bases between them. Germline assignment: CDR1 KGHSH and CDR2 LQKENI. The CDR3, as DNA: TGTGCCAGCTCACCAATACGGGGTTTGAGCGGAAACACCATATATTTT. It yields the protein CASSPIRGLSGNTIYF.

The chain uses TRBV28 and TRBJ2-3; TRBD1 matches 8 bases. The CDR3 consists of 15 residues. J gave up 4 bases and V 2 bases, and 5 bases lay outside the gene matches. The germline V gene encodes CDR1 MDHEN and CDR2 SYDVKM. CDR3 DNA sequence: TGTGCCAGCAGTTTACAGGGGGCACCTTCAGATACGCAGTATTTT. Translation gives CASSLQGAPSDTQYF.

The genes are TRBV21-1 and TRBJ2-6; the D call TRBD1 from the table was never checked on the DNA. TRBV21-1 is described as a pseudogene. The CDR3 runs to 18 residues. The CDR3 loop reads CASSKPPGQGFWANVLTF. CDR3 nucleotides: TGTGCCAGCAGCAAACCGCCGGGACAGGGGTTCTGGGCCAACGTCCTGACTTTC.

The CDR3 spells CASRPGLAKQFF. CDR3 bases: TGTGCCAGCAGACCTGGACTAGCGAAGCAGTTCTTC. The chain combines TRBV2 with TRBJ2-1; 9 positions match TRBD2. V dropped 6 bases and J dropped 11; count of bases not matched to a gene: 5. Germline CDR1 is SNHLY and CDR2 is FYNNEI. The CDR3 is made up of 12 amino acids.

This clone has just one count. This sequence joins TRBV14 and TRBJ2-3; D gene unclear. The CDR3 spans 16 residues. Germline V gene data show CDR1 as SGHDN and CDR2 as FVKESK. V lost 4 bases and J 2 bases, leaving 16 bases between the germline ends. Written as DNA, the CDR3 is TGTGCCAGCAGCCCCCTGCGAAGTCCAACCACAGATACGCAGTATTTT. Translation: CASSPLRSPTTDTQYF.

This chain uses TRBV2 with TRBJ2-2; TRBD1 might be the D (5 bases). Per germline, CDR1 SNHLY and CDR2 FYNNEI. This CDR3 comprises 14 residues. V lost 3 bases and J lost 5, with 10 bases in between. The CDR3 region is CASSDRVGTGELFF. The CDR3 nucleotides read TGTGCCAGCAGTGACAGGGTCGGGACCGGGGAGCTGTTTTTT.

This sequence joins TRBV5-1 and TRBJ2-6; maybe TRBD1 (6 bases). The CDR3 runs 14 residues. Germline CDR1 is SGHRS and CDR2 is YFSETQ. Trimming removed 9 bases from V and 0 bases from J, with 10 bases in between. The CDR3 loop reads CATRQVSGANVLTF. The CDR3 nucleotides are TGCGCCACCAGACAGGTCTCTGGGGCCAACGTCCTGACTTTC.

The J gene is TRBJ2-2, the V gene TRBV4-3; TRBD1 agrees at 9 bases. The CDR3 loop spans 16 amino acids. Trimming at V came to 4 bases and at J to 4 bases, leaving 7 bases not matched to a gene. CDR1 LGHNA and CDR2 YSLEER come from the germline V gene. DNA of the CDR3: TGCGCCAGCAGCCCCATACAGGGGGCTGGCACCGGGGAGCTGTTTTTT. It encodes CASSPIQGAGTGELFF.

The chain recombines TRBV24-1 with TRBJ1-1, with a tentative D call TRBD1 (5 bases). This CDR3 is built from 12 residues. Germline V gives CDR1 KGHDR, CDR2 SFDVKD. V lost 4 bases and J 7 bases, leaving 9 bases between the germline ends. Written as DNA, the CDR3 is TGTGCCACCAGTGACAGGGAAGGTGAAGCTTTCTTT. Amino acids: CATSDREGEAFF.

The V gene is TRBV6-6, the J gene TRBJ1-2, with 7 nucleotides matching TRBD1. J gave up 1 base and V 5 bases, and 7 bases lay outside the gene matches. The CDR3 sequence is 15 residues long. CDR1 MNHNY and CDR2 SVGAGI come from the germline V gene (reference sequence). Here the CDR3 reads CASSGRQGFNYGYTF. As DNA, the CDR3 is TGTGCCAGCAGTGGGCGACAGGGTTTTAACTATGGCTACACCTTC.

This chain connects TRBV9 to TRBJ2-1; 7 bases map to TRBD2. The V gene end was trimmed by 6 bases and the J gene end by 5 bases; junction bases not matched to a gene: 8. The length of the CDR3 is 14 residues. In germline, CDR1 is SGDLS, CDR2 YYNGEE. The CDR3 reads CASKPRLADNEQFF. Here the CDR3 DNA reads TGTGCCAGCAAACCCAGGCTAGCGGACAATGAGCAGTTCTTC.